These 5 T cell receptor beta chains came from one sample sequenced in a study of graft-versus-host responses after intestinal transplantation. Here immunoSEQ multiplex PCR was the method, and the copy in TCRdb shows in-frame clones only, minus some. The data show around 100,000 clones, over 75% seen once. These TCRs are of unknown antigen specificity. The sequenced sample was unstimulated CD4+ T cells sorted from spleen or lymph node cells, obtained before intestinal transplant. The receptors stem from a human donor who received an intestinal transplant.

The chain links TRBV27 to TRBJ2-7; D unresolved. The ends were cut back, 6 bases at V and 3 bases at J, with 12 bases in the middle. Looked up from germline, CDR1 is MNHEY and CDR2 is SMNVEV (reference sequence). This CDR3 is 13 amino acids long. For the CDR3, the DNA is TGTGCCAGCAGCTCAAGGATCAACTACGAGCAGTACTTC. Its protein product is CASSSRINYEQYF.

The chain uses TRBV7-2 and TRBJ1-1, with D uncertain. The CDR3 sequence is 13 residues long. Germline V gives CDR1 SGHTA, CDR2 FQGNSA. Trimming removed 7 bases from V and 3 bases from J, with 12 bases in between. Here the CDR3 reads CASTRSRDTEAFF. CDR3 nucleotides: TGTGCCAGCACCCGCTCTCGCGACACTGAAGCTTTCTTT.

The CDR3 here is CATSRFGDTTYEQYF. As DNA, the CDR3 is TGTGCCACCAGCCGTTTCGGGGACACCACCTACGAGCAGTACTTC. The V and J genes are TRBV15 and TRBJ2-7; D perhaps matches TRBD1 (6 bases). Germline CDR1 and CDR2: LNHNV and YYDKDF (reference sequence). The CDR3 contains 15 residues. The V and J ends lost 5 bases and 2 bases respectively, with 16 bases between them. The variable domain in full, with the rest retrieved from reference TRBV15 and TRBJ2-7, is DAMVIQNPRYQVTQFGKPVTLSCSQTLNHNVMYWYQQKSSQAPKLLFHYYDKDFNNEADTPDNFQSRRPNTSFCFLDIRSPGLGDTAMYLCATSRFGDTTYEQYFGPGTRLTVT.

This rearrangement joins TRBV29-1 to TRBJ2-7; D ambiguous. Germline assignment: CDR1 SQVTM and CDR2 ANQGSEA. The length of the CDR3 is 13 residues. V was shortened by 0 bases and J by 1 base, with 7 bases between the two germline ends. CDR3 bases: TGCAGCGTTGAAGATCAACGATCCTACGAGCAGTACTTC. Translation: CSVEDQRSYEQYF.

DNA of the CDR3: TGTGCCAGCAGCAGCCAGGGACAGGACAACTCTGGAAACACCATATATTTT. This sequence encodes CASSSQGQDNSGNTIYF. The chain recombines TRBV7-6 with TRBJ1-3; 8 nucleotides match TRBD1. Per the germline V gene, CDR1 is SGHVS and CDR2 is FNYEAQ. This CDR3 comprises 17 residues. The junction had 9 bases not matched to a gene; V was cut back by 5 bases and J by 0 bases.